This TCR beta chain was documented in a study of PD-1 blockade in classical Hodgkin lymphoma. Whole-study results and caveats: Differences between repertoires have undefined causes, possibly disease activity or prior therapy. Newly diagnosed patients reportedly trailed healthy donors in baseline TCR diversity. Patients excluded were those beginning nivolumab under 1 year after ASCT.

A word on this clone: The antigen is not known.

This CDR3 comprises 11 residues. V dropped 6 bases and J dropped 6 bases, with 11 bases sitting between them. Germline V gene lookup returns CDR1 DFQATT and CDR2 SNEGSKA (reference sequence). Using immunoSEQ multiplex PCR, the repertoire was profiled, and TCRdb retains in-frame clones only, with some absent. The sample lists about 17,000 clones, more than 60% seen once, with roughly 4.8% in the top ten. Exposure to brentuximab vedotin varied, and each patient had relapsed following autologous stem cell transplantation. Sequenced material: peripheral blood mononuclear cells (PBMCs), taken at baseline. The receptor comes from a human donor with classical Hodgkin lymphoma. This chain links TRBV20-1 with TRBJ2-5, with D unresolved. CDR3: CSALEPKTQYF. The DNA of the CDR3 is TGCAGTGCGTTAGAACCGAAGACCCAGTACTTC.